A single sample gave rise to the 8 T cell receptor beta chains below, sequenced in a study of cytomegalovirus exposure and HLA in healthy donors. It was with 60 Vbeta and 13 Jbeta primers that the PCR ran. Repertoires were generated with immunoSEQ multiplex PCR, while TCRdb's copy carries only in-frame clones and drops some. The table lists roughly 80,000 clones, roughly 81% of them singletons. The sample was PBMCs. All receptors derive from a woman in her thirties in good health and CMV-seronegative.

This sequence joins TRBV7-3 and TRBJ2-7; maybe TRBD1 (8 bases). This CDR3 contains 14 residues. V lost 5 bases to trimming and J lost 4 bases, with 15 bases between them. Germline CDR1 is SGHTA and CDR2 is FQGTGA. CDR3 coding DNA: TGTGCCAGCAGCATACAGGGGGGGGGATACGAGCAGTACTTC. Translation: CASSIQGGGYEQYF.

The V and J genes are TRBV28 and TRBJ1-6; D perhaps matches TRBD1 (5 bases). V lost 6 bases, J lost 8 bases, and 8 bases lay in between. The CDR3 totals 12 residues. CDR1 is MDHEN, CDR2 SYDVKM, per germline. The CDR3 nucleotides read TGTGCCAGCAGACAAGGGGATTCACCCCTCCACTTT. This encodes CASRQGDSPLHF.

The chain's CDR3 is CASKLGLSYEQYF. CDR3 coding DNA: TGTGCCAGCAAACTGGGACTTTCCTACGAGCAGTACTTC. This chain uses TRBV2 with TRBJ2-7; D possibly corresponds to TRBD2 (6 bases). Trimming removed 7 bases from V and 1 base from J, with 11 bases in between. The germline CDR1 and CDR2 sequences are SNHLY and FYNNEI. This CDR3 is 13 amino acids long.

This clone was counted a few times. The chain is built from TRBV4-1 and TRBJ1-6; 9 bases line up with TRBD1. The CDR3 runs to 15 residues. V lost 1 base and J lost 5; bases outside the gene matches: 0. The germline gives CDR1 MGHRA, CDR2 YSYEKL. The CDR3 region has the DNA TGCGCCAGCAGCCAAGGGACAGGGGATAATTCACCCCTCCACTTT. This translates into CASSQGTGDNSPLHF.

The sample holds a few counts of this clone. The chain combines TRBV19 with TRBJ2-7; 12 nucleotides align to TRBD2. Trimming at V came to 4 bases and at J to 7 bases, leaving 8 bases not matched to a gene. Germline CDR1 is LNHDA and CDR2 is SQIVND (reference sequence). The CDR3 runs 15 residues. The CDR3 DNA follows: TGTGCCAGTAGTAGTGGCCTAGCGGGAGGGCAAGAGCAGTACTTC. It codes for CASSSGLAGGQEQYF.

V gene TRBV6-1 combines with J gene TRBJ2-4; 14 nucleotides line up with TRBD2. Germline-derived CDR1 and CDR2 are MNHNS and SASEGT. The CDR3 is made up of 18 amino acids. J gave up 10 bases and V 1 base, and 12 bases lay outside the gene matches. The CDR3 region is CASSEVATRLAGGTIQYF. The CDR3 bases are TGTGCCAGCAGTGAAGTCGCGACGCGACTAGCGGGAGGGACAATTCAGTACTTC.

This clone is a singleton in its sample. This chain links TRBV7-6 with TRBJ2-7, with D possibly TRBD2 on 5 matching bases. From germline, CDR1 is SGHVS and CDR2 FNYEAQ. Trimming stripped 1 base from V and 6 bases from J, with 7 bases between. This CDR3 spans 12 amino acids. The CDR3 reads CASSLVEGEQYF. As DNA, the CDR3 is TGTGCCAGCAGCTTAGTAGAGGGCGAGCAGTACTTC.

CDR3 sequence: CASSLGTSGVLDEQYF. The DNA of the CDR3 is TGTGCCAGCAGCTTAGGGACTAGCGGGGTGCTTGACGAGCAGTACTTC. This rearrangement joins TRBV7-9 to TRBJ2-7; TRBD2 aligns across 12 bases. Germline V gene data show CDR1 as SEHNR and CDR2 as FQNEAQ (reference sequence). This CDR3 has 16 amino acids. Trimming cost V 1 base and J 5 bases; bases outside gene matches: 6.